The T cell receptor (beta chain) under discussion was sequenced for a study of identical twins. The CDR3 sequence is 14 residues long. Germline CDR1 SGHAT, CDR2 FQNNGV. Trimming pared 0 bases from V and 4 bases from J, leaving 9 bases between. This clonotype was seen a handful of times. TCRdb processed the 5' RACE reads anew with MiXCR; each CDR3 protein has one entry. Here the sample spans approximately 620,000 distinct CDR3 sequences, about 9.4% being singletons. Another study also made use of these data, one on yellow fever vaccine responses in identical twins.

The specimen sequenced was PBMCs. This sequence joins TRBV11-2 and TRBJ1-2; D is possibly TRBD1 (5 bases). The receptor was isolated from a woman under 30 in good health. The CDR3 nucleotides read TGTGCCAGCAGCTTAGATACGGGGGGCTATGGCTACACCTTC. Its translation is CASSLDTGGYGYTF.